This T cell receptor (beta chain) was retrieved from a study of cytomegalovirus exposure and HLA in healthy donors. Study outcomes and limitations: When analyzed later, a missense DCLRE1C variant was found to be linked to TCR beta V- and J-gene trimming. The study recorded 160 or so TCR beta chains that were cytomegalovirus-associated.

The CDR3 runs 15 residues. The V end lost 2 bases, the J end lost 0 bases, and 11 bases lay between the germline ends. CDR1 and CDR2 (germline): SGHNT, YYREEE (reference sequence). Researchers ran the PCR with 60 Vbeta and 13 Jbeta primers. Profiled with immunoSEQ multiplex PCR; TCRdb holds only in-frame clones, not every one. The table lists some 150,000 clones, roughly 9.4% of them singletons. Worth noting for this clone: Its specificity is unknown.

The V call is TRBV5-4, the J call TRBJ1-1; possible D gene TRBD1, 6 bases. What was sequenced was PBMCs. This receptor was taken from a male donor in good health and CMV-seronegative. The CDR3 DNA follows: TGTGCCAGCAGCTTATTGGACAGATTGAACACTGAAGCTTTCTTT. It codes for CASSLLDRLNTEAFF.